The source of this T cell receptor beta chain is a study of monozygotic twins with inflammatory bowel disease. There are 15 residues in the CDR3. Germline values: CDR1 LGHNA, CDR2 YNFKEQ. From its re-call of the 5' RACE reads, TCRdb lists each CDR3 protein once, without DNA. Its clone listing holds approximately 400,000 distinct CDR3 sequences. The origin of this receptor is a human donor with ulcerative colitis or Crohn's disease, or a healthy co-twin of an affected twin (not recorded which). The chain has TRBV4-2 and TRBJ1-1; TCRdb gives TRBD1 as the D gene, but with no DNA this cannot be confirmed. The sample consisted of blood. The CDR3 loop is CASSLGVQGASEAFF.